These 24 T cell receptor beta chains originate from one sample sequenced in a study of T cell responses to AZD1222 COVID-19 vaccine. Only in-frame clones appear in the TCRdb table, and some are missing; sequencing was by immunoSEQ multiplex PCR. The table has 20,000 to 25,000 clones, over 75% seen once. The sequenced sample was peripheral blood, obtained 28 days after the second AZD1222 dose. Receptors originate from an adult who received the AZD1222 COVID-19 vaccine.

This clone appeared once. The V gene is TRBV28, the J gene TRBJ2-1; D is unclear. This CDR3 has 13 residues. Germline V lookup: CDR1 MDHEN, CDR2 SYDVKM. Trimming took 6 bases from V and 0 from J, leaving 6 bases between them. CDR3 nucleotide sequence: TGTGCCAGCAGAAGGGACTCCTACAATGAGCAGTTCTTC. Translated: CASRRDSYNEQFF.

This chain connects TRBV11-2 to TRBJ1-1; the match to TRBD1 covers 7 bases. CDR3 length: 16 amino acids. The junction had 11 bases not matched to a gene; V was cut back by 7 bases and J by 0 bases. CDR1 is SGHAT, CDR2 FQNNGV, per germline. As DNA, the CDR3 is TGTGCCAGCATCATGGCAAGGGGGCCCCTGAACACTGAAGCTTTCTTT. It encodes CASIMARGPLNTEAFF.

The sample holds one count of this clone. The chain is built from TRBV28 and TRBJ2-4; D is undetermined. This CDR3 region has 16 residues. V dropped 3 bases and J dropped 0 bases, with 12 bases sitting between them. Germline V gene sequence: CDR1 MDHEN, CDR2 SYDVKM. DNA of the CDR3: TGTGCCAGCAGTTTCCACCCGTCCCTAGCCAAAAACATTCAGTACTTC. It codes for CASSFHPSLAKNIQYF.

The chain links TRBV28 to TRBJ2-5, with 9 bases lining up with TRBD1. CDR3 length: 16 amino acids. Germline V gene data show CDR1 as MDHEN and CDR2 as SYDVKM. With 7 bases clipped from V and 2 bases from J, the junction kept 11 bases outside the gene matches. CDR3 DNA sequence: TGTGCCAGCAAAACCCCGGGGACAGGGTCTCAAGAGACCCAGTACTTC. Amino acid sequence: CASKTPGTGSQETQYF.

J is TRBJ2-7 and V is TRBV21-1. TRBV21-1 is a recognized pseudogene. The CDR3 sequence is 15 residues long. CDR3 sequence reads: CASSKEGARDHEQYF. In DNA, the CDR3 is TGTGCCAGCAGCAAAGAAGGGGCCAGGGACCACGAGCAGTACTTC.

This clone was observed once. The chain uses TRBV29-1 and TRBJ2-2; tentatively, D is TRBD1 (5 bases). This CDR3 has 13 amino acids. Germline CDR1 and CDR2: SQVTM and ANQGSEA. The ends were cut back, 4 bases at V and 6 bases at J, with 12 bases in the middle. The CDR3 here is CSVVKGPPGELFF. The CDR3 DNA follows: TGCAGCGTTGTGAAGGGGCCACCCGGGGAGCTGTTTTTT.

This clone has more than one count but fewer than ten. CDR3 amino acids: CASSERPNQETQYF. CDR3 bases: TGTGCCAGCAGTGAAAGGCCCAACCAAGAGACCCAGTACTTC. The chain links TRBV2 to TRBJ2-5; D unresolved. V was pared by 2 bases and J by 0 bases, with 7 bases between. CDR1 is SNHLY, CDR2 FYNNEI, per germline. The CDR3 spans 14 residues.

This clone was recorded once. CDR3: CASSPPPSTSGNTIYF. CDR3 DNA: TGTGCCAGCAGTCCGCCACCATCAACCTCTGGAAACACCATATATTTT. The chain is built from TRBV28 and TRBJ1-3, with D unclear. Deletions cut 5 bases from V and 0 bases from J, with 14 bases between. This CDR3 has 16 amino acids. Germline V gene data show CDR1 as MDHEN and CDR2 as SYDVKM. The full variable domain, in which reference TRBV28 and TRBJ1-3 provide the parts outside the CDR3, is DVKVTQSSRYLVKRTGEKVFLECVQDMDHENMFWYRQDPGLGLRLIYFSYDVKMKEKGDIPEGYSVSREKKERFSLILESASTNQTSMYLCASSPPPSTSGNTIYFGEGSWLTVV.

The CDR3 sequence is CSASGQGGTEAFF. Here the CDR3 DNA reads TGCAGTGCTAGTGGACAGGGGGGGACTGAAGCTTTCTTT. The chain employs TRBV20-1 and TRBJ1-1; TRBD1 aligns across 10 bases. CDR1 and CDR2 from the germline V gene are DFQATT and SNEGSKA (reference sequence). This CDR3 is 13 amino acids long. With V trimmed by 3 bases and J by 5 bases, 3 bases remained unmatched.

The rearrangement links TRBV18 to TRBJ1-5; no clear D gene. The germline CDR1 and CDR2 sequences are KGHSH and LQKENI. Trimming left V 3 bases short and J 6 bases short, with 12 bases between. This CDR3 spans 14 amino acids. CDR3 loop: CASSPSGLAQPQHF. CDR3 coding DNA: TGTGCCAGCTCACCCTCGGGATTAGCTCAGCCCCAGCATTTT.

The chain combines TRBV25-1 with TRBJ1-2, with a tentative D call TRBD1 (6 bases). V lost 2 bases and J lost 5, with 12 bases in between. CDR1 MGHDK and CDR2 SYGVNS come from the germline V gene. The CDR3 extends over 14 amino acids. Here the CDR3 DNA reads TGTGCCAGCAGTGAACCAGGGGACGGATATGGCTACACCTTC. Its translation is CASSEPGDGYGYTF.

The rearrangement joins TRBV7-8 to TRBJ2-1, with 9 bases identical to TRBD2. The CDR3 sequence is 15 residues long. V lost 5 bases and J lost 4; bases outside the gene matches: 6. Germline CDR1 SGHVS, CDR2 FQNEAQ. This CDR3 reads CASSTRLAAYNEQFF. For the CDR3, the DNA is TGTGCCAGCAGCACAAGACTAGCGGCTTACAATGAGCAGTTCTTC.

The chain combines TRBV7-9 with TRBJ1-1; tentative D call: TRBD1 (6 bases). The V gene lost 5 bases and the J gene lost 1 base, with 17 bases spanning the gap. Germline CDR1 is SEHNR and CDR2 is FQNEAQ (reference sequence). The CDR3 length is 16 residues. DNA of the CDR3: TGTGCCAGCAGCCCACAGGGAACGGCCCCGAACACTGAAGCTTTCTTT. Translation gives CASSPQGTAPNTEAFF.

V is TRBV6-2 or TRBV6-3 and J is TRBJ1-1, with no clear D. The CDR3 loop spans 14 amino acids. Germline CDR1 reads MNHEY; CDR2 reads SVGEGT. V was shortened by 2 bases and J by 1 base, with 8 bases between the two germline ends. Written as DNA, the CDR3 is TGTGCCAGCAGTTACACACCGGGGAACACTGAAGCTTTCTTT. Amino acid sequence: CASSYTPGNTEAFF.

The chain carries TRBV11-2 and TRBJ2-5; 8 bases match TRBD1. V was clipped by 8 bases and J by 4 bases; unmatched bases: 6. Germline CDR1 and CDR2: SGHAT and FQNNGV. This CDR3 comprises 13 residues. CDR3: CASRGQGRETQYF. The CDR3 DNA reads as TGTGCCAGCCGAGGACAGGGCCGAGAGACCCAGTACTTC.

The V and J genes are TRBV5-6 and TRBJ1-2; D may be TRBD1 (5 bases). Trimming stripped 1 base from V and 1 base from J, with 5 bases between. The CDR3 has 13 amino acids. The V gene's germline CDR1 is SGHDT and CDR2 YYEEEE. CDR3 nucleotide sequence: TGTGCCAGCAGCTTGAGGGGTAACTATGGCTACACCTTC. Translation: CASSLRGNYGYTF.

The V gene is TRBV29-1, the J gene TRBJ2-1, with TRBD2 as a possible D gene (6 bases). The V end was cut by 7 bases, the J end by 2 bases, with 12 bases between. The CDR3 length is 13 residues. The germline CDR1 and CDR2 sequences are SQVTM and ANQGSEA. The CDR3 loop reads CSALLAPYNEQFF. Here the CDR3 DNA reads TGCAGCGCTTTACTAGCCCCCTACAATGAGCAGTTCTTC.

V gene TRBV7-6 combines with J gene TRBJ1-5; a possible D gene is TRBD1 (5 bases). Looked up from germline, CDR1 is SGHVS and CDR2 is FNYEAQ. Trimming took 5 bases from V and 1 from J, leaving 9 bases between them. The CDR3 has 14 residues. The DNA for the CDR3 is TGTGCCAGCAGCGAATCAGGGAGCAATCAGCCCCAGCATTTT. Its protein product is CASSESGSNQPQHF. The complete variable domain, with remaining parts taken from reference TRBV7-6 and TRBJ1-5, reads GAGVSQSPRYKVTKRGQDVALRCDPISGHVSLYWYRQALGQGPEFLTYFNYEAQQDKSGLPNDRFSAERPEGSISTLTIQRTEQRDSAMYRCASSESGSNQPQHFGDGTRLSIL.

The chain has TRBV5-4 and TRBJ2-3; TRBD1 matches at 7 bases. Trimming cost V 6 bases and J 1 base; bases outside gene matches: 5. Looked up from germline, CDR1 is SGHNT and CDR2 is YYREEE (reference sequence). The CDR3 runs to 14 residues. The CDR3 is CASTSQGGTDTQYF. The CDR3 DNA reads TGTGCCAGCACTTCTCAGGGGGGCACAGATACGCAGTATTTT.

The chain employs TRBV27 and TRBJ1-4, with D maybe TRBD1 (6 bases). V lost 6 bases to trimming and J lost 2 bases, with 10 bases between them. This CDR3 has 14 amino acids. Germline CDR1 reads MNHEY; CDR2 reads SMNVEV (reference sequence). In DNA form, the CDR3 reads TGTGCCAGCAGCGCTAGGGGGACTAATGAAAAACTGTTTTTT. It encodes CASSARGTNEKLFF.

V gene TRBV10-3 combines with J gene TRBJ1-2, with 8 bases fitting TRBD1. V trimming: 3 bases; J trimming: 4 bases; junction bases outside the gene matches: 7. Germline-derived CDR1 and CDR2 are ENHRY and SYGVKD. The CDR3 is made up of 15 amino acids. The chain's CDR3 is CAISDSGTGIYGYTF. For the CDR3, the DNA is TGTGCCATCAGTGACTCCGGGACAGGAATCTATGGCTACACCTTC.

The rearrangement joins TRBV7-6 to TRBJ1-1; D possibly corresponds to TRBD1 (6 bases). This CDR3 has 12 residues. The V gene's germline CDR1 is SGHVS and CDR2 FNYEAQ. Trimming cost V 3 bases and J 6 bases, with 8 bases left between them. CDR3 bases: TGTGCCAGCAGCTTGGACAGCGCTGAAGCTTTCTTT. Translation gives CASSLDSAEAFF.

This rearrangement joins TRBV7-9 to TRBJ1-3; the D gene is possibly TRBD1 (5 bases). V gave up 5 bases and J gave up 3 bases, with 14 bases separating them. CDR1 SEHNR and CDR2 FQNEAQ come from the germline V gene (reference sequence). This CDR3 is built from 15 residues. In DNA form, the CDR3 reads TGTGCCAGCAGCGTTTACCTAGGGGATGGAAACACCATATATTTT. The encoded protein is CASSVYLGDGNTIYF.

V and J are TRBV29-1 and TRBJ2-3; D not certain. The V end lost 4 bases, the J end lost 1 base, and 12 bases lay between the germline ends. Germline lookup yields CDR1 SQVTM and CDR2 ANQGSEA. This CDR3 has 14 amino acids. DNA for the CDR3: TGCAGCGTTGCGCAACAGAGCGGCACAGATACGCAGTATTTT. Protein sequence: CSVAQQSGTDTQYF.